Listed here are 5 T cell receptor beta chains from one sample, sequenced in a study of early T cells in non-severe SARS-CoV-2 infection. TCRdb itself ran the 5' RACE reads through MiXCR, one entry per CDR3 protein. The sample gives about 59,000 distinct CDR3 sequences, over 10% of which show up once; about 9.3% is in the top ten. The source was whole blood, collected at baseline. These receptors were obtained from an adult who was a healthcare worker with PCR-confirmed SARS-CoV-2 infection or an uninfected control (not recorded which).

The CDR3 nucleotides are TGTGCCACCAGTGATTCAGGAGGGGGGACAGATACGCAGTATTTT. Translated: CATSDSGGGTDTQYF. The chain carries TRBV24-1 and TRBJ2-3; D could derive from TRBD1 or TRBD2 (6 bases each). The CDR3 runs 15 residues. CDR1 is KGHDR and CDR2 is SFDVKD in the germline V gene. Trimming took off 2 bases at V and 3 bases at J, with 11 bases between the two ends.

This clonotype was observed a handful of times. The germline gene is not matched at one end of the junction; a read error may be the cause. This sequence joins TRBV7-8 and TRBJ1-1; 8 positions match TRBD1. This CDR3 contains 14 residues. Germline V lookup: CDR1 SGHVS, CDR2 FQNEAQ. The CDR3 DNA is TGTGCCAGCAGCTCGGACAGGGCCAACACTGAAGTTTTCTTT. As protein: CASSSDRANTEVFF. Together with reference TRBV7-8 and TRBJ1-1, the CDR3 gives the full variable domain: GAGVSQSPRYKVAKRGQDVALRCDPISGHVSLFWYQQALGQGPEFLTYFQNEAQLDKSGLPSDRFFAERPEGSVSTLKIQRTQQEDSAVYLCASSSDRANTEVFFGQGTRLTVV.

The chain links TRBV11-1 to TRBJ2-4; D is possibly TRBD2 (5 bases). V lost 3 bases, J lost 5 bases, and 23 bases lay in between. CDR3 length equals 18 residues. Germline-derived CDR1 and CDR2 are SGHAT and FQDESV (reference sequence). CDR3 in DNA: TGTGCCAGCAGCTTCCCTGGGCTCAGCAACAACGGGGAAAACATTCAGTACTTC. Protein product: CASSFPGLSNNGENIQYF.

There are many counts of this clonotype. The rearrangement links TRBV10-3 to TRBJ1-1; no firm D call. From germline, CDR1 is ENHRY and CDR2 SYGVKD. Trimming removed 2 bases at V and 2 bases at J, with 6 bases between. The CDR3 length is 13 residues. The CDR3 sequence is CAISEAPNTEAFF. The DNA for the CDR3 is TGTGCCATCAGTGAGGCACCAAACACTGAAGCTTTCTTT.

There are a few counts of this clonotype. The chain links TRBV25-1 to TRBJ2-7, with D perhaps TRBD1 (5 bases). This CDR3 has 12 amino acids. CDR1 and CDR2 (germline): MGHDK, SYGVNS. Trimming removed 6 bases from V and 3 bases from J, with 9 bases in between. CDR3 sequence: CASRDNNYEQYF. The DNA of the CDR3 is TGTGCCAGCAGGGACAATAACTACGAGCAGTACTTC.